The rows below give T cell receptor beta chains drawn from one sample of a study of blood T cells in healthy people across ages. One entry per CDR3 protein, called by TCRdb with MiXCR from the 5' RACE reads. This table has hundreds of thousands of distinct CDR3 sequences, 58% appearing once. The sample comprised blood. The receptors originated from a man aged 55 to 70 in good health. CDR3s include the opening cysteine and the closing phenylalanine or tryptophan. D genes are given only for firm matches. Where a row states a size, it is once, few, many or the class of an expanded clone; other rows omit it.

v_gene	abundance	j_gene	d_gene	CDR3nt	CDR3aa
TRBV2	-	TRBJ1-1	TRBD1	TGTGCCAGGGGGCCGACGGGGACAGTTGAAGCTTTCTTT	CARGPTGTVEAFF
TRBV3-1	-	TRBJ2-3	-	TGTGCCAGCAGCCAAAGGTCCCCAGATACGCAGTATTTT	CASSQRSPDTQYF
TRBV10-3	few	TRBJ1-2	-	TGTGCCACCAGACAGTCTGTGGGGAACTATGGCTACACCTTC	CATRQSVGNYGYTF
TRBV5-1	-	TRBJ2-1	-	TGCGCCAGCAGCTCCTCTGTTACCAATGAGCAGTTCTTC	CASSSSVTNEQFF
TRBV4-1	-	TRBJ1-2	-	TGCGCCAGCAGCCAAGATCTTCCAGGTGGCGCGAACTATGGCTACACCTTC	CASSQDLPGGANYGYTF
TRBV6-6	-	TRBJ1-1	-	TGTGCCAGCAGTTACTCTACCGGGGGGGGAGGCACTGAAGCTTTCTTT	CASSYSTGGGGTEAFF
TRBV20-1	few	TRBJ2-7	-	TGCAGTGCTAGAGCGAAGGGTTCCTACGAGCAGTACTTC	CSARAKGSYEQYF
TRBV5-1	few	TRBJ1-1	-	TGCGCCAGCAGCCGGGAGTTGGGGGACACTGAAGCTTTCTTT	CASSRELGDTEAFF
TRBV28	few	TRBJ2-7	TRBD1	TGTGCCAGCAGTACTTATGGACAGGGCAACGAGCAGTACTTC	CASSTYGQGNEQYF
TRBV10-3	-	TRBJ2-3	-	TGTGCCATCAGTGACGGTTTAAGTAGCACAGATACGCAGTATTTT	CAISDGLSSTDTQYF
TRBV4-1	-	TRBJ1-4	-	TGCGCCAGCAGCCGCGACGGCACAGGTTGGCTGTTTTTT	CASSRDGTGWLFF
TRBV5-5	-	TRBJ2-1	TRBD2	TGTGCCAGCAGCTTTCCGCCTAGCGGGGGGGGCAATGAGCAGTTCTTC	CASSFPPSGGGNEQFF
TRBV24-1	-	TRBJ1-2	-	TGTGCCACCAGTGATATGACTGCTTATGGCTACACCTTC	CATSDMTAYGYTF
TRBV20-1	few	TRBJ1-2	-	TGCCTAAGCCGGGACGGTTTGTATGGCTACACCTTC	CLSRDGLYGYTF
TRBV6-6	-	TRBJ2-1	TRBD2	TGTGCCAGCAGTTACCAACCAGCGGGAGTAGGTAGCGAGCAGTTCTTC	CASSYQPAGVGSEQFF
TRBV12-3/TRBV12-4	-	TRBJ2-3	TRBD2	TGTGCCAGCAGTTCCGACCGTGGCGGGGGGACCACAGATACGCAGTATTTT	CASSSDRGGGTTDTQYF
TRBV5-4	-	TRBJ2-1	TRBD2	TGTGCCAGCAGCTCGGATGGACTAGCGGGGGGAAAAGGGCAGTTCTTC	CASSSDGLAGGKGQFF
TRBV2	-	TRBJ2-2	TRBD2	TGTGCCAGCAGTGCCGGGACTAGCGAAACCGGGGAGCTGTTTTTT	CASSAGTSETGELFF
TRBV4-1	few	TRBJ2-5	TRBD1	TGCGCCAGCAGCCAAGATCGGGGGACAGGGGGCTGGGTTGGGCAGTACTTC	CASSQDRGTGGWVGQYF
TRBV7-2	once	TRBJ2-1	TRBD2	TGTGCCAGCAGCTTAGGACTACTAGCGGGGGGGCCCCACAATGAGCAGTTCTTC	CASSLGLLAGGPHNEQFF
TRBV27	once	TRBJ2-1	TRBD1	TGTGCCAGCAGTTCACCCGGGACAGGGGGCGCGGATGAGCAGTTCTTC	CASSSPGTGGADEQFF
TRBV3-1	-	TRBJ1-6	-	TGTGCCAGCAGCCAAGTTTCAGCCAATTCACCCCTCCACTTT	CASSQVSANSPLHF
TRBV11-2	-	TRBJ2-3	TRBD2	TGTGCCAGCAGCTTGGGGACTAGCACGACGGATACGCAGTATTTT	CASSLGTSTTDTQYF
TRBV6-6	-	TRBJ2-7	-	TGTGCCACCCGGCAGGGGAACTCCTACGAGCAGTACTTC	CATRQGNSYEQYF
TRBV5-1	once	TRBJ2-7	-	TGCGCCAGCAGCTACATGGGTGACCCCCAAACCTACGAGCAGTACTTC	CASSYMGDPQTYEQYF
TRBV6-2/TRBV6-3	few	TRBJ2-7	-	TGTGCCAGCAGAACGGACTCCCCCTACGAGCAGTACTTC	CASRTDSPYEQYF
TRBV5-4	-	TRBJ2-1	-	TGTGCCAGCAGCCCGCAGAAGGGGCTAGTTACCGGGAATGAGCAGTTCTTC	CASSPQKGLVTGNEQFF
TRBV20-1	few	TRBJ2-7	TRBD1	TGCAGTGCTAGAGATCGGGACAGGGCAGACGAGCAGTACTTC	CSARDRDRADEQYF
TRBV3-1	-	TRBJ1-2	-	TGTGCCAGCAGCCAAGGTTTGGAGATCTATGGCTACACCTTC	CASSQGLEIYGYTF
TRBV18	-	TRBJ2-7	TRBD1	TGTGCCAGCTCACCAACCCACGGACAGGGGGAACGCGACGAGCAGTACTTC	CASSPTHGQGERDEQYF
TRBV5-1	-	TRBJ2-7	-	TGCGCCAGCAGCCCCAGCGGGACAGGACCCTACGAGCAGTACTTC	CASSPSGTGPYEQYF
TRBV2	-	TRBJ1-1	-	TGTGCCAGCACACAACAGCGGTCTGAAGCTTTCTTT	CASTQQRSEAFF
TRBV5-1	-	TRBJ2-1	TRBD1	TGCGCCAGCAGCTCGCGGACAGGGGCTAATGAGCGGTTCTTC	CASSSRTGANERFF
TRBV7-2	-	TRBJ2-1	TRBD2	TGTGCCAGCAGCTTACTTAGCGGGGGGTCCTTCTCCTACAATGAGCAGTTCTTC	CASSLLSGGSFSYNEQFF
TRBV28	-	TRBJ2-5	TRBD2	TGTGCCAGCAGTTTAAGCGGGGGTGTTATAGAGACCCAGTACTTC	CASSLSGGVIETQYF
TRBV7-9	-	TRBJ2-5	-	TGTGCCAGCAGCTACGGGACGGGGCTCCGCCAAGAGACCCAGTACTTC	CASSYGTGLRQETQYF
TRBV5-1	once	TRBJ1-3	-	TGCGCCAGCAGAGAGGGTTCCTCTGGAAACACCATATATTTT	CASREGSSGNTIYF
TRBV27	-	TRBJ1-1	TRBD1	TGTGCCAGCAGTACCTCGGTGGACAGGCAAGCTTTCTTT	CASSTSVDRQAFF
TRBV5-1	-	TRBJ2-1	TRBD1	TGCGCCAGCAGCGTGGGACAGTTTTCGGATGAGCAGTTCTTC	CASSVGQFSDEQFF
TRBV3-1	-	TRBJ1-4	-	TGTGCCAGCAGCCTAGGCAGCTCTAGGGAAAAACTGTTTTTT	CASSLGSSREKLFF
TRBV4-1	-	TRBJ2-3	-	TGCGCCAGCAGCCAGGTGAACTTCGTCACGCAGTATTTT	CASSQVNFVTQYF
TRBV29-1	-	TRBJ1-4	-	TGCAGCGCCCAGGAGTCGGATAATGAAAAACTGTTTTTT	CSAQESDNEKLFF
TRBV5-6	once	TRBJ2-5	TRBD1	TGTGCCAGCAGTAAACGGACAGGGGGCCGTGAGACCCAGTACTTC	CASSKRTGGRETQYF
TRBV12-3/TRBV12-4	many	TRBJ1-2	-	TGTGCCAGCAGCGAGAGCTATGGCTACACCTTC	CASSESYGYTF
TRBV6-1	few	TRBJ2-4	-	TGTGCCAGCAGTGAAAGGGGAGAAGCCAAAAACATTCAGTACTTC	CASSERGEAKNIQYF
TRBV5-1	-	TRBJ2-1	TRBD2	TGCGCCAGCAGCCGGACTAGCGGGACCCCACATGAGCAGTTCTTC	CASSRTSGTPHEQFF
TRBV15	-	TRBJ2-5	-	TGTGCCACCAGCAGACTTGGGTTCCAAGAGACCCAGTACTTC	CATSRLGFQETQYF
TRBV6-1	few	TRBJ2-1	TRBD1	TGTGCCAGCACTATGGGACAGGGCTTTTGGGATGAGCAGTTCTTC	CASTMGQGFWDEQFF